The following is a TCR beta chain sequence with its context. Original analysis: For nucleated cells, counts were estimated from reference gene primer amplification. Measured with immunoSEQ multiplex PCR; TCRdb has only the in-frame clones, and not every one. V and J calls and clone size are as listed in that table; D and trimming were resolved from the DNA. The table records more than 350,000 clones, over 75% of them present only once. The data derive from a study of blood T cell repertoires in COVID-19. The germline gives CDR1 SGHAT, CDR2 FQNNGV. CDR3 length: 16 amino acids. With 7 bases clipped from V and 6 bases from J, the junction kept 13 bases outside the gene matches. The study counted Cohort 3 donors as recovered given two negative PCRs, clearance, or symptom resolution.

J is TRBJ2-1 and V is TRBV11-2; the match to TRBD1 covers 9 bases. The clonotype originates from a man younger than 35 who had recovered from COVID-19. Sequenced input: PBMCs or T cells enriched from blood (not recorded which). The CDR3: CASTEKWAGQGNEQFF. The CDR3, as DNA: TGTGCCAGCACCGAGAAGTGGGCGGGACAGGGCAATGAGCAGTTCTTC.